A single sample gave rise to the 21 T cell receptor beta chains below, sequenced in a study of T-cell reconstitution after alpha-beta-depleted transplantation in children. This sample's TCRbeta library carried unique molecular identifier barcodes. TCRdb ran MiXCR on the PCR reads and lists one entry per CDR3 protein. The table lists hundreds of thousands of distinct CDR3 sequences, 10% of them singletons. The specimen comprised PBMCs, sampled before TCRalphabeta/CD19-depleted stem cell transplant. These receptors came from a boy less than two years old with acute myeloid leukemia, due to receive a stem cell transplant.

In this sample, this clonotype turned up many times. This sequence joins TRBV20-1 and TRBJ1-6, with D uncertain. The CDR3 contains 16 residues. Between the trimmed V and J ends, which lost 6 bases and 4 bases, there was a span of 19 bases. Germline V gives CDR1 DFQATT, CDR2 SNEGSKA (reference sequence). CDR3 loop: CSALYGGAEYNSPLHF. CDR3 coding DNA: TGCAGTGCCCTTTACGGAGGTGCGGAATATAATTCACCCCTCCACTTT.

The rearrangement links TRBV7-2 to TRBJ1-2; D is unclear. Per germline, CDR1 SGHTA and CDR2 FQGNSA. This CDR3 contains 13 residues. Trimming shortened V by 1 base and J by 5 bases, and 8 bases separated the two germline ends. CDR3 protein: CASSLETAYGYTF. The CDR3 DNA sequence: TGTGCCAGCAGCTTAGAGACGGCTTATGGCTACACCTTC. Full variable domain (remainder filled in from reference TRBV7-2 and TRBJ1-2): GAGVSQSPSNKVTEKGKDVELRCDPISGHTALYWYRQSLGQGLEFLIYFQGNSAPDKSGLPSDRFSAERTGGSVSTLTIQRTQQEDSAVYLCASSLETAYGYTFGSGTRLTVV.

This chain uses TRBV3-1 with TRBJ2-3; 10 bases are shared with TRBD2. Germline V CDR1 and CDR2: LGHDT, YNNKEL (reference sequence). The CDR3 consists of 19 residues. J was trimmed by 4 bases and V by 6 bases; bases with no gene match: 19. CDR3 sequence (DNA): TGTGCCAGCAGACCCAATTCCCCCCCTGCTAGCGGGAGCGCAGATACGCAGTATTTT. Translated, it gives CASRPNSPPASGSADTQYF.

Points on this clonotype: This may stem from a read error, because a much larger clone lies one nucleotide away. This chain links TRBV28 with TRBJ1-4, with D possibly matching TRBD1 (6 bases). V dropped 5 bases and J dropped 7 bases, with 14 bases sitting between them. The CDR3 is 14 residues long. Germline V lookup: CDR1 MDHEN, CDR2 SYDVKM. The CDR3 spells CASSLAGVSEKLFF. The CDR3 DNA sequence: TGTGCCAGCAGTCTAGCAGGGGTCAGTGAAAAACTGTTTTTT.

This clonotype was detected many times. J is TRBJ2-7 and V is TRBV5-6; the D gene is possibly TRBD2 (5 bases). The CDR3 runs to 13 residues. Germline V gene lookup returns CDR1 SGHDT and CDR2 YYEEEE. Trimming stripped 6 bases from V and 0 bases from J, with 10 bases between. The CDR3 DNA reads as TGTGCCAGCACCGCACTAGACTCCTACGAGCAGTACTTC. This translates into CASTALDSYEQYF.

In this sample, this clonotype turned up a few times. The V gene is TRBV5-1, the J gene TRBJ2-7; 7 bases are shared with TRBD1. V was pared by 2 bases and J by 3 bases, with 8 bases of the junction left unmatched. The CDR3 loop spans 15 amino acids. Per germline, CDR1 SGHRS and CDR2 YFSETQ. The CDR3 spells CASSFRDSVLYEQYF. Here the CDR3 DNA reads TGCGCCAGCAGCTTCCGGGACAGCGTTCTCTACGAGCAGTACTTC.

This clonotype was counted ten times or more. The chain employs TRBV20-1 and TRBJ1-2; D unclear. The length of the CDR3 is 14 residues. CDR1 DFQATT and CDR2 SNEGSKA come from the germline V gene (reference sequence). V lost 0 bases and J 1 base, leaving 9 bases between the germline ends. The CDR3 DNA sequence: TGCAGTGCTAGAGATAGCGGTCTTAACTATGGCTACACCTTC. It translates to CSARDSGLNYGYTF.

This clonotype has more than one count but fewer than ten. The CDR3 sequence: CASSPGTLYNEQFF. The CDR3 nucleotides read TGTGCCAGCAGTCCCGGGACACTATACAATGAGCAGTTCTTC. This chain joins TRBV28 and TRBJ2-1; a weak D match, TRBD1 (6 bases). V lost 5 bases to trimming and J lost 4 bases, with 12 bases between them. Germline lookup yields CDR1 MDHEN and CDR2 SYDVKM. The CDR3 length is 14 residues. The variable domain in full, completed from reference TRBV28 and TRBJ2-1, reads DVKVTQSSRYLVKRTGEKVFLECVQDMDHENMFWYRQDPGLGLRLIYFSYDVKMKEKGDIPEGYSVSREKKERFSLILESASTNQTSMYLCASSPGTLYNEQFFGPGTRLTVL.

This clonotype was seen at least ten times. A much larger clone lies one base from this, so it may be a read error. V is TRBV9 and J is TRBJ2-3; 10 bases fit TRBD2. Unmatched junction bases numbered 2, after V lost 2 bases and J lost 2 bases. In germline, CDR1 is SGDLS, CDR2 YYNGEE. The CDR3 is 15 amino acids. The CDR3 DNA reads TGTGCCAGCAGCGTCAGCGGGGGGGACACAGATACGCAGTATTTT. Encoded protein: CASSVSGGDTDTQYF.

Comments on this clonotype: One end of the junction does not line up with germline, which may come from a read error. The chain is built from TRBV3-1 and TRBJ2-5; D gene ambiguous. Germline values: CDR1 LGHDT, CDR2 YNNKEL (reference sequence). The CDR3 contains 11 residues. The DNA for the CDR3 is TGTGCCTTCAGTTTGCAAGGGACCCAGTACTTC. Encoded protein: CAFSLQGTQYF.

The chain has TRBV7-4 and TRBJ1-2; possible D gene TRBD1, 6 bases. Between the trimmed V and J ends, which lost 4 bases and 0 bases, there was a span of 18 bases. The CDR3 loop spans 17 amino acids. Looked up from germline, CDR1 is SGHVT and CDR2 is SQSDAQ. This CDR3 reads CASSWGRRYPSNYGYTF. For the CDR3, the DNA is TGTGCCAGCAGCTGGGGGCGACGGTACCCTTCTAACTATGGCTACACCTTC.

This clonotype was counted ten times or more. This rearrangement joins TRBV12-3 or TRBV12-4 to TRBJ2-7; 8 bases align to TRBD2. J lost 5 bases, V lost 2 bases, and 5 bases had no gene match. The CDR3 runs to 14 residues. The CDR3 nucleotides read TGTGCCAGCAGTTTACTCCTTAGCGGGGACGAGCAGTACTTC. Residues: CASSLLLSGDEQYF.

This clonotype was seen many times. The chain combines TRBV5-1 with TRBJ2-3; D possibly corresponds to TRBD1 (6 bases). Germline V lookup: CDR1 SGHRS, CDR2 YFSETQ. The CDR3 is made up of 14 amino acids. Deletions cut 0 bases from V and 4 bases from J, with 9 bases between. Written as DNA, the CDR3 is TGCGCCAGCAGCTTGGGGGGGCTGGCAGATACGCAGTATTTT. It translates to CASSLGGLADTQYF.

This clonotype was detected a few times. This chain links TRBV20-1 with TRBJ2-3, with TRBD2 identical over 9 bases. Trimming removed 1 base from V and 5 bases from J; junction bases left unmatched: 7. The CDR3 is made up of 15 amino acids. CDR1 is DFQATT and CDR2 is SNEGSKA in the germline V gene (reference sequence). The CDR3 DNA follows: TGCAGTGCTAGAGGTGGCGGGAGGGCCGTAGATACGCAGTATTTT. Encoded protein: CSARGGGRAVDTQYF.

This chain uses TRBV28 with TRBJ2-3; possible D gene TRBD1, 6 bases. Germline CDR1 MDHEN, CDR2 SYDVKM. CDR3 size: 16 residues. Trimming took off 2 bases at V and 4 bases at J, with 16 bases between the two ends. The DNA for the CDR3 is TGTGCCAGCAGTTTAGGTGGCAGGGGCTCTCCAGATACGCAGTATTTT. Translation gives CASSLGGRGSPDTQYF. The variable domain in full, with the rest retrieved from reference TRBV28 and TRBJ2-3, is DVKVTQSSRYLVKRTGEKVFLECVQDMDHENMFWYRQDPGLGLRLIYFSYDVKMKEKGDIPEGYSVSREKKERFSLILESASTNQTSMYLCASSLGGRGSPDTQYFGPGTRLTVL.

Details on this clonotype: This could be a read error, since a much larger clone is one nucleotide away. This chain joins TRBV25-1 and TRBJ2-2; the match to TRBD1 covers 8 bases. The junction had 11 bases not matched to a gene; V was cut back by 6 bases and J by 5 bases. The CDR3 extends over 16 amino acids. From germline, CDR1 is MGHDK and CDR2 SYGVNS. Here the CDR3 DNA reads TGTGCCAGCAGACCCCCCAGGACAGGGATAACCGGGGAGCTGTTTTTT. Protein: CASRPPRTGITGELFF.

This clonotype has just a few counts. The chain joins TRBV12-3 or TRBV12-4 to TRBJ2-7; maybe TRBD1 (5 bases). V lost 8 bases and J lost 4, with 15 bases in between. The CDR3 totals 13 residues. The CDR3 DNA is TGTGCCAGCCCAGGGATAGTTACGTACGAGCAGTACTTC. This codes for CASPGIVTYEQYF.

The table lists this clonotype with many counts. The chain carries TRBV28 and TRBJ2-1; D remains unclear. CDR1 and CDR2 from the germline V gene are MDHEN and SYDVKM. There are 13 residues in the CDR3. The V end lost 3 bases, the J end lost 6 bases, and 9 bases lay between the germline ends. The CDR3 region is CASSLLGINEQFF. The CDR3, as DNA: TGTGCCAGCAGTTTGTTAGGGATCAATGAGCAGTTCTTC. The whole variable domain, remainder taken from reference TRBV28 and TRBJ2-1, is DVKVTQSSRYLVKRTGEKVFLECVQDMDHENMFWYRQDPGLGLRLIYFSYDVKMKEKGDIPEGYSVSREKKERFSLILESASTNQTSMYLCASSLLGINEQFFGPGTRLTVL.

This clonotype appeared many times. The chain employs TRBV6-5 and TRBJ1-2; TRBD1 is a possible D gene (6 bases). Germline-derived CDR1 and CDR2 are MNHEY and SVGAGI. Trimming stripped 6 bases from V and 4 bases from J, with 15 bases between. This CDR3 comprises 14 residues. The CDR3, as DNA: TGTGCCAGCAGATCATACAGGGAGGCCTATGGCTACACCTTC. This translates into CASRSYREAYGYTF.

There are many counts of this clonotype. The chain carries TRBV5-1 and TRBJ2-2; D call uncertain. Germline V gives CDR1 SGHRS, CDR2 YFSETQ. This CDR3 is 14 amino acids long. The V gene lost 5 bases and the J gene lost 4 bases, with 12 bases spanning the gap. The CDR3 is CASSTNLVTGELFF. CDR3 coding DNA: TGCGCCAGCAGTACCAATTTGGTCACCGGGGAGCTGTTTTTT.

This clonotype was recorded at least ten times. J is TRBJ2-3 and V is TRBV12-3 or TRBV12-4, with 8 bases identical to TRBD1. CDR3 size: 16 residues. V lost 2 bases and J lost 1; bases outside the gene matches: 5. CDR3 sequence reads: CASSLPPGGGTDTQYF. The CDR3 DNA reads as TGTGCCAGCAGTTTACCCCCAGGGGGCGGCACAGATACGCAGTATTTT.